A single sample is the source of the 18 T cell receptor beta chains below, sequenced in a study of tumour-infiltrating T cells in Burkitt lymphoma. Only in-frame clones appear in the TCRdb table, and some are missing; sequencing was by immunoSEQ multiplex PCR. Here the sample spans around 14,000 clones, roughly 74% being singletons. The sample was tumor tissue. The receptors stem from a human donor with diffuse large B-cell lymphoma.

V gene TRBV18 combines with J gene TRBJ1-4, with TRBD1 matching 7 bases. Germline trimming cut 3 bases from V and 5 bases from J; bases unmatched to any gene: 3. The germline V gene has CDR1 KGHSH and CDR2 LQKENI. This CDR3 has 14 residues. CDR3 region: CASSPGQPNEKLFF. For the CDR3, the DNA is TGTGCCAGCTCACCGGGACAGCCGAATGAAAAACTGTTTTTT.

The CDR3 loop is CASSQEDRENYGYTF. The CDR3 DNA reads as TGTGCCAGCAGCCAAGAAGACAGGGAAAACTATGGCTACACCTTC. This chain joins TRBV4-2 and TRBJ1-2; 7 nucleotides match TRBD1. V lost 0 bases to trimming and J lost 2 bases; unmatched junction nucleotides: 3. Germline lookup yields CDR1 LGHNA and CDR2 YNFKEQ. The CDR3 is 15 amino acids.

This chain uses TRBV28 with TRBJ2-5; D gene ambiguous. Deletions cut 5 bases from V and 5 bases from J, with 9 bases between. Germline CDR1 MDHEN, CDR2 SYDVKM. The CDR3 runs to 12 residues. CDR3 coding DNA: TGTGCCAGCAGTACCATCTCGGAGACCCAGTACTTC. It encodes CASSTISETQYF.

The chain links TRBV30 to TRBJ2-5; D may be TRBD1 or TRBD2 (6 bases each). The J call is doubtful: the DNA matches TRBJ2-7 better. Germline CDR1 reads GTSNPN; CDR2 reads SVGIG (reference sequence). The CDR3 is 13 residues long. CDR3 region: CAWSRGPSYEQYF. CDR3 coding DNA: TGTGCCTGGAGTCGGGGGCCCTCCTACGAGCAGTACTTC.

This clone appeared a few times. The rearrangement links TRBV7-6 to TRBJ2-3; D is uncertain. This CDR3 is 14 amino acids long. The germline CDR1 and CDR2 sequences are SGHVS and FNYEAQ. V lost 1 base and J lost 2, with 7 bases in between. Here the CDR3 DNA reads TGTGCCAGCAGCTTAGTTCCGGACACAGATACGCAGTATTTT. Amino acid sequence: CASSLVPDTDTQYF.

This chain uses TRBV29-1 with TRBJ1-3; D is uncertain. Germline CDR1 and CDR2: SQVTM and ANQGSEA. This CDR3 region has 11 residues. V was clipped by 6 bases and J by 3 bases, with 6 bases between them. The CDR3 loop is CSVYNGNTIYF. In DNA, the CDR3 is TGCAGCGTGTACAATGGAAACACCATATATTTT.

The rearrangement uses TRBV7-3 and TRBJ2-5; the D gene is possibly TRBD1 (6 bases). The CDR3 covers 15 residues. The V end was cut by 2 bases, the J end by 4 bases, with 14 bases between. Per germline, CDR1 SGHTA and CDR2 FQGTGA. The CDR3, as DNA: TGTGCCAGCAGCTTAGTTCCCAGGGGAAGAGAGACCCAGTACTTC. Translated: CASSLVPRGRETQYF.

The chain uses TRBV29-1 and TRBJ1-1; D remains ambiguous. V was shortened by 3 bases and J by 0 bases, with 8 bases between the two germline ends. Germline loops: CDR1 SQVTM, CDR2 ANQGSEA. The CDR3 loop spans 13 amino acids. The CDR3 nucleotides are TGCAGCGTTGATTCGGATATGAACACTGAAGCTTTCTTT. Protein sequence: CSVDSDMNTEAFF.

This clone is labeled as medium-sized. The chain recombines TRBV6-1 with TRBJ2-1, with 8 bases fitting TRBD2. J was trimmed by 6 bases and V by 4 bases; bases with no gene match: 11. Germline CDR1 is MNHNS and CDR2 is SASEGT. This CDR3 spans 16 amino acids. CDR3 bases: TGTGCCAGCAGTGTTCAGCGGGAGAGGCGCGGCAATGAGCAGTTCTTC. Translating it yields CASSVQRERRGNEQFF.

This chain links TRBV5-6 with TRBJ2-2; D ambiguous. V lost 5 bases and J 0 bases, leaving 8 bases between the germline ends. This CDR3 region has 14 residues. Germline loops: CDR1 SGHDT, CDR2 YYEEEE. CDR3 in amino acids: CASRIAPNTGELFF. In nucleotides, the CDR3 is TGTGCCAGCAGGATCGCCCCGAACACCGGGGAGCTGTTTTTT.

The V and J genes are TRBV16 and TRBJ2-3, with D hard to call. This CDR3 is built from 14 residues. Germline V gene data show CDR1 as KGHSY and CDR2 as FQNENV. Trimming cost V 3 bases and J 2 bases, with 9 bases left between them. This CDR3 is CASSHLGFTDTQYF. As DNA, the CDR3 is TGTGCCAGCAGCCACCTGGGCTTCACAGATACGCAGTATTTT.

The rearrangement uses TRBV27 and TRBJ2-7; 12 bases are shared with TRBD2. The V segment lost 5 bases and the J segment 2 bases; nucleotides outside the gene matches: 10. CDR1 MNHEY and CDR2 SMNVEV come from the germline V gene (reference sequence). The CDR3 sequence is 17 residues long. The chain's CDR3 is CASSPYQTSGSAYEQYV. The CDR3 DNA follows: TGTGCCAGCAGTCCGTACCAGACTAGCGGGAGTGCCTACGAGCAGTACGTC.

This rearrangement joins TRBV6-6 to TRBJ2-7; 8 bases are a match to TRBD1. Germline CDR1 and CDR2: MNHNY and SVGAGI (reference sequence). The CDR3 is 14 amino acids. Trimming cost V 1 base and J 4 bases; bases outside gene matches: 3. The CDR3 DNA sequence: TGTGCCAGCAGTTACTGGGGACAGGATTACGAGCAGTACTTC. Protein product: CASSYWGQDYEQYF.

V and J are TRBV6-5 and TRBJ2-6; D ambiguous. V was pared by 6 bases and J by 0 bases, with 6 bases between. The CDR3 loop spans 14 amino acids. The germline CDR1 and CDR2 sequences are MNHEY and SVGAGI. DNA of the CDR3: TGTGCCAGCAGGGCAATCTCTGGGGCCAACGTCCTGACTTTC. Residues: CASRAISGANVLTF.

The CDR3 loop reads CASTLSGTGAYEQYF. The CDR3 nucleotides are TGTGCCAGCACCCTAAGTGGGACAGGGGCCTACGAGCAGTACTTC. J is TRBJ2-7 and V is TRBV6-5; 10 nucleotides match TRBD1. J was trimmed by 2 bases and V by 7 bases; bases with no gene match: 8. The CDR3 has 15 amino acids. Germline values: CDR1 MNHEY, CDR2 SVGAGI.

By its share, this clone is large. The V and J genes are TRBV28 and TRBJ2-1, with TRBD2 matching 7 bases. Unmatched junction bases numbered 11, after V lost 8 bases and J lost 4 bases. The CDR3 consists of 15 residues. Looked up from germline, CDR1 is MDHEN and CDR2 is SYDVKM. Here the CDR3 DNA reads TGTGCCAGCGCACAAGGGACTATATTATACAATGAGCAGTTCTTC. This translates into CASAQGTILYNEQFF.

The chain combines TRBV11-3 with TRBJ2-7, with 9 bases identical to TRBD2. Germline-derived CDR1 and CDR2 are SGHNT and YENEEA. The J segment lost 5 bases and the V segment lost 3 bases, leaving 5 bases of the junction unmatched. This CDR3 comprises 14 residues. The CDR3 DNA sequence: TGTGCCAGCAGCTTCGGCGGGGGGGCGAACGAGCAGTACTTC. Its protein is CASSFGGGANEQYF.

The CDR3 DNA follows: TGTGCCAGCAGGGAGACTAGCGGCTACAATGAGCAGTTCTTC. Translated: CASRETSGYNEQFF. The chain is built from TRBV2 and TRBJ2-1; TRBD2 matches 9 bases. J was trimmed by 3 bases and V by 6 bases; bases with no gene match: 3. The germline V gene encodes CDR1 SNHLY and CDR2 FYNNEI. The CDR3 extends over 14 amino acids. The variable domain in full, completed from reference TRBV2 and TRBJ2-1, reads EPEVTQTPSHQVTQMGQEVILRCVPISNHLYFYWYRQILGQKVEFLVSFYNNEISEKSEIFDDQFSVERPDGSNFTLKIRSTKLEDSAMYFCASRETSGYNEQFFGPGTRLTVL.